This T cell receptor (beta chain) was captured in a study of T cells in localized non-small cell lung cancer. The CDR3 has 15 amino acids. CDR1 and CDR2 from the germline V gene are MNHNY and SVGAGI (reference sequence). Trimming removed 2 bases from V and 1 base from J, with 9 bases in between. Study results and caveats: Adjacent lung tissue had a median roughly 55 of the top 100 clones found in the tumor. Greater blood T cell density accompanied longer overall survival.

Only in-frame clones appear in the TCRdb table, and some are missing; sequencing was by immunoSEQ multiplex PCR. The sample shows tens of thousands of clones, about four fifths of them seen only once. Concerning this clone itself: Its antigen is still unknown.

The chain employs TRBV6-6 and TRBJ1-3; possible D gene TRBD1, 5 bases. The sequenced sample was peripheral blood mononuclear cells, obtained before any cancer treatment. This clonotype was obtained from a male donor older than 55 with stage II lung adenocarcinoma. CDR3 in amino acids: CASSYGQGSGNTIYF. Here the CDR3 DNA reads TGTGCCAGCAGTTACGGGCAGGGATCTGGAAACACCATATATTTT.